The rows below give T cell receptor beta chains drawn from one sample of a study of T cells after yellow fever vaccination. MiXCR was run by TCRdb on the 5' RACE reads, yielding one entry per CDR3 protein. The sample includes 250,000 to 400,000 distinct CDR3 sequences, about 4% of them seen just once. The source was PBMCs, collected 5 days after the yellow fever booster vaccination. These receptors originate from a man aged 18-30 years who received the YFV17D yellow fever vaccine. CDR3s include the opening cysteine and the closing phenylalanine or tryptophan. Each record gives: J gene, D gene, clone size, V gene, CDR3 protein, CDR3 DNA. The D gene is left open where the match is weak. The size field is filled for only some rows; it gives once, few, many or a size class.

J gene: TRBJ1-5
D gene: -
clone size: many
V gene: TRBV6-1
CDR3 protein: CASSEGGASLYSNQPQHF
CDR3 DNA: TGTGCCAGCAGTGAAGGGGGCGCGTCCCTCTATAGCAATCAGCCCCAGCATTTT

J gene: TRBJ2-3
D gene: TRBD1
clone size: many
V gene: TRBV20-1
CDR3 protein: CSADRVASTDTQYF
CDR3 DNA: TGCAGTGCTGACAGGGTTGCAAGCACAGATACGCAGTATTTT

J gene: TRBJ1-2
D gene: TRBD1
clone size: few
V gene: TRBV29-1
CDR3 protein: CSGGQHTF
CDR3 DNA: TGCAGCGGGGGACAGCACACCTTC

J gene: TRBJ1-2
D gene: -
clone size: -
V gene: TRBV12-3/TRBV12-4
CDR3 protein: CASSFLYGYTF
CDR3 DNA: TGTGCCAGCAGTTTCCTCTATGGCTACACCTTC

J gene: TRBJ1-1
D gene: TRBD1
clone size: few
V gene: TRBV4-1
CDR3 protein: CASSQWDRGDTEAFF
CDR3 DNA: TGCGCCAGCAGCCAATGGGACAGGGGGGACACTGAAGCTTTCTTT

J gene: TRBJ1-1
D gene: TRBD1
clone size: few
V gene: TRBV30
CDR3 protein: CAWNTGVTEAFF
CDR3 DNA: TGTGCCTGGAACACAGGGGTCACTGAAGCTTTCTTT

J gene: TRBJ1-2
D gene: -
clone size: few
V gene: TRBV28
CDR3 protein: CASSLASGEAHGYTF
CDR3 DNA: TGTGCCAGCAGTCTAGCCTCGGGGGAGGCTCATGGCTACACCTTC

J gene: TRBJ2-3
D gene: -
clone size: -
V gene: TRBV19
CDR3 protein: CASTLAGLQDTQYF
CDR3 DNA: TGTGCCAGTACCCTCGCAGGGCTGCAAGATACGCAGTATTTT

J gene: TRBJ1-1
D gene: -
clone size: -
V gene: TRBV6-5
CDR3 protein: CASSDTGRAFF
CDR3 DNA: TGTGCCAGCAGCGATACAGGGAGGGCTTTCTTT

J gene: TRBJ2-3
D gene: -
clone size: -
V gene: TRBV3-1
CDR3 protein: CASSQEFTQTNTQYF
CDR3 DNA: TGTGCCAGCAGCCAAGAGTTTACGCAGACAAATACGCAGTATTTT

J gene: TRBJ2-3
D gene: -
clone size: -
V gene: TRBV6-6
CDR3 protein: CASSYSKNGGGTQYF
CDR3 DNA: TGTGCCAGCAGTTACTCTAAAAACGGGGGCGGTACGCAGTATTTT

J gene: TRBJ2-4
D gene: -
clone size: few
V gene: TRBV5-5
CDR3 protein: CASTARGFAIQYF
CDR3 DNA: TGTGCCAGCACCGCGAGAGGTTTTGCCATTCAGTACTTC

J gene: TRBJ2-3
D gene: TRBD2
clone size: many
V gene: TRBV11-2
CDR3 protein: CASSLTGGVTDTQYF
CDR3 DNA: TGTGCCAGCAGCTTAACGGGGGGGGTCACAGATACGCAGTATTTT

J gene: TRBJ2-2
D gene: -
clone size: -
V gene: TRBV4-3
CDR3 protein: CASSQRPNTGELFF
CDR3 DNA: TGCGCCAGCAGCCAACGACCCAACACCGGGGAGCTGTTTTTT

J gene: TRBJ2-5
D gene: -
clone size: many
V gene: TRBV5-1
CDR3 protein: CATNRGTTQETQYF
CDR3 DNA: TGCGCCACCAATAGGGGGACTACCCAAGAGACCCAGTACTTC

J gene: TRBJ2-7
D gene: -
clone size: few
V gene: TRBV4-1
CDR3 protein: CASRPALIGGPYEQYF
CDR3 DNA: TGCGCCAGCAGGCCCGCATTAATCGGGGGGCCCTACGAGCAGTACTTC

J gene: TRBJ1-1
D gene: -
clone size: few
V gene: TRBV5-1
CDR3 protein: CASSWAENTEAFF
CDR3 DNA: TGCGCCAGCAGCTGGGCAGAAAACACTGAAGCTTTCTTT

J gene: TRBJ1-1
D gene: -
clone size: -
V gene: TRBV21-1
CDR3 protein: CASSKARPRGRTLKAFF
CDR3 DNA: TGTGCCAGCAGCAAAGCGAGACCCAGGGGGCGGACTCTGAAGGCTTTCTTT